Following are 22 T cell receptor beta chains from one sample sequenced in a study of blood T cell repertoires in COVID-19. The table came from immunoSEQ multiplex PCR; TCRdb's copy has only in-frame clones and leaves some out. The sample includes tens of thousands of clones, approximately 81% seen only once; the top ten take nearly 25%. Sequenced material: peripheral blood. The source of these receptors is a man older than 75 with active or convalescent COVID-19.

This chain uses TRBV29-1 with TRBJ2-7; 7 bases are shared with TRBD1. There are 14 residues in the CDR3. From germline, CDR1 is SQVTM and CDR2 ANQGSEA. The trim removed 3 bases at V and 2 bases at J, leaving 7 bases unmatched. CDR3 nucleotide sequence: TGCAGCGTTGAGAGGGGGCAGAGCCCCTACGAGCAGTACTTC. This sequence encodes CSVERGQSPYEQYF.

The rearrangement joins TRBV29-1 to TRBJ1-1, with D perhaps matching TRBD1 (5 bases). The V end lost 5 bases, the J end lost 7 bases, and 17 bases lay between the germline ends. Germline V CDR1 and CDR2: SQVTM, ANQGSEA. CDR3 length: 13 amino acids. This CDR3 reads CSVPLPGAREAFF. The CDR3, as DNA: TGCAGCGTTCCCCTACCTGGGGCCCGTGAAGCTTTCTTT. The variable domain in full, with the rest retrieved from reference TRBV29-1 and TRBJ1-1, is SAVISQKPSRDICQRGTSLTIQCQVDSQVTMMFWYRQQPGQSLTLIATANQGSEATYESGFVIDKFPISRPNLTFSTLTVSNMSPEDSSIYLCSVPLPGAREAFFGQGTRLTVV.

The rearrangement uses TRBV11-3 and TRBJ2-1, with D unresolved. This CDR3 is 14 amino acids long. Germline V gene lookup returns CDR1 SGHNT and CDR2 YENEEA. V lost 5 bases to trimming and J lost 8 bases, with 16 bases between them. The CDR3 nucleotides are TGTGCCAGCAGCCAGACCTTTCATGCGGATGAGCAGTTCTTC. It codes for CASSQTFHADEQFF.

This rearrangement joins TRBV19 to TRBJ1-3, with D perhaps matching TRBD1 (5 bases). V lost 4 bases and J 2 bases, leaving 24 bases between the germline ends. Germline values: CDR1 LNHDA, CDR2 SQIVND (reference sequence). The CDR3 is 19 amino acids. CDR3: CASSTKPGKLFGPGNTIYF. In DNA form, the CDR3 reads TGTGCCAGTAGTACTAAGCCAGGGAAGTTATTCGGGCCTGGAAACACCATATATTTT.

The chain is built from TRBV4-3 and TRBJ1-5; 7 nucleotides agree with TRBD1. Trimming took 0 bases from V and 11 from J; bases not matched to a gene: 13. The CDR3 consists of 16 residues. Germline CDR1 reads LGHNA; CDR2 reads YSLEER. CDR3 coding DNA: TGCGCCAGCAGCCAAGACCAAGGGGGCGTCCTAACCGCCCAGCATTTT. It is translated as CASSQDQGGVLTAQHF.

This chain links TRBV5-5 with TRBJ1-5, with D possibly being TRBD1 (5 bases). CDR1 is SGHKS, CDR2 YYEKEE, per germline (reference sequence). This CDR3 region has 16 residues. Deletions cut 0 bases from V and 2 bases from J, with 12 bases between. The DNA of the CDR3 is TGTGCCAGCAGCTTGGCCCCAGGGTTAGGCAATCAGCCCCAGCATTTT. Translated, it gives CASSLAPGLGNQPQHF.

This clone has a single count. J is TRBJ1-4 and V is TRBV5-5; D may be TRBD1 (6 bases). Germline assignment: CDR1 SGHKS and CDR2 YYEKEE (reference sequence). The CDR3 sequence is 15 residues long. Trimming left V 3 bases short and J 1 base short, with 10 bases between. The CDR3 reads CASSSPQGTNEKLFF. CDR3 nucleotides: TGTGCCAGCAGCTCCCCACAGGGAACTAATGAAAAACTGTTTTTT.

The chain combines TRBV5-1 with TRBJ2-1; D is uncertain. This CDR3 is 15 amino acids long. Germline loops: CDR1 SGHRS, CDR2 YFSETQ. Trimming took 4 bases from V and 0 from J, leaving 11 bases between them. CDR3 protein: CASSPTGNSYNEQFF. The DNA for the CDR3 is TGCGCCAGCAGCCCTACCGGTAACTCCTACAATGAGCAGTTCTTC.

The chain employs TRBV4-2 and TRBJ1-5, with 10 positions matching TRBD1. V trimming: 5 bases; J trimming: 4 bases; junction bases outside the gene matches: 2. Looked up from germline, CDR1 is LGHNA and CDR2 is YNFKEQ. The CDR3 has 14 amino acids. CDR3 loop: CASSGTGENQPQHF. In nucleotides, the CDR3 is TGTGCCAGCAGCGGGACAGGGGAGAATCAGCCCCAGCATTTT.

J is TRBJ2-7 and V is TRBV23-1; D might be TRBD1 (6 bases). TRBV23-1 is treated as an ORF (open reading frame) with a function not yet certain. This CDR3 region has 13 residues. Between the trimmed V and J ends, which lost 4 bases and 3 bases, there was a span of 10 bases. This CDR3 is CASSPGTLYEQYF. For the CDR3, the DNA is TGCGCCAGCAGTCCCGGGACACTCTACGAGCAGTACTTC.

The V and J genes are TRBV18 and TRBJ2-5, with 9 bases matching TRBD1. Germline V CDR1 and CDR2: KGHSH, LQKENI. This CDR3 has 16 amino acids. The junction had 11 bases not matched to a gene; V was cut back by 4 bases and J by 5 bases. This chain's CDR3 is CASSLVRDRALETQYF. The CDR3 DNA follows: TGTGCCAGCTCACTAGTCCGGGACAGGGCTCTGGAGACCCAGTACTTC.

The chain is built from TRBV3-1 (or the pseudogene TRBV3-2) and TRBJ2-1, with TRBD1 matching over 7 bases. The CDR3 contains 11 residues. Unmatched junction bases numbered 0, after V lost 3 bases and J lost 10 bases. Germline lookup yields CDR1 LGHDT and CDR2 YNNKEL (reference sequence). The CDR3 region is CASSQTGEQFF. The CDR3, as DNA: TGTGCCAGCAGCCAGACAGGGGAGCAGTTCTTC.

The chain has TRBV25-1 and TRBJ2-7; a weak D match, TRBD1 (6 bases). This CDR3 has 14 residues. Germline CDR1 and CDR2: MGHDK and SYGVNS. Deletions cut 6 bases from V and 2 bases from J, with 14 bases between. The CDR3 coding sequence is TGTGCCAGCAGAGATACCGGGACACCCTACGAGCAGTACTTC. Its translation is CASRDTGTPYEQYF.

The CDR3: CASSGGANYEQYF. The CDR3 nucleotides read TGTGCCAGCTCAGGGGGGGCCAACTACGAGCAGTACTTC. The chain recombines TRBV18 with TRBJ2-7, with D possibly being TRBD2 (7 bases). The CDR3 has 13 amino acids. Germline CDR1 is KGHSH and CDR2 is LQKENI. V was pared by 5 bases and J by 3 bases, with 11 bases between.

V and J are TRBV27 and TRBJ2-2, with 12 positions matching TRBD1. The V gene end was trimmed by 7 bases and the J gene end by 6 bases; junction bases not matched to a gene: 18. Germline V gene sequence: CDR1 MNHEY, CDR2 SMNVEV (reference sequence). This CDR3 comprises 19 residues. The CDR3 region has the DNA TGTGCCAGCACCCGAGGGACAGGGGGCTCGCGGGGTGGGTCCGGGGAGCTGTTTTTT. Translating it yields CASTRGTGGSRGGSGELFF.

V usage is TRBV19 and J usage is TRBJ1-2; 8 bases match TRBD1. The CDR3 is 14 residues long. The germline V gene encodes CDR1 LNHDA and CDR2 SQIVND (reference sequence). J gave up 6 bases and V 5 bases, and 8 bases lay outside the gene matches. The CDR3 sequence is CASSARQGANGYTF. CDR3 sequence (DNA): TGTGCCAGTAGTGCCCGGCAGGGGGCAAATGGCTACACCTTC. The variable domain in full, with the rest retrieved from reference TRBV19 and TRBJ1-2, is DGGITQSPKYLFRKEGQNVTLSCEQNLNHDAMYWYRQDPGQGLRLIYYSQIVNDFQKGDIAEGYSVSREKKESFPLTVTSAQKNPTAFYLCASSARQGANGYTFGSGTRLTVV.

The chain joins TRBV6-2 or TRBV6-3 to TRBJ2-1, with D possibly being TRBD2 (6 bases). Deletions cut 2 bases from V and 2 bases from J, with 16 bases between. The CDR3 consists of 17 residues. The germline V gene has CDR1 MNHEY and CDR2 SVGEGT. In DNA form, the CDR3 reads TGTGCCAGCAGTTACCCCCTGTGGGGGACTGCCTACAATGAGCAGTTCTTC. This gives the protein CASSYPLWGTAYNEQFF.

The gene calls are TRBV7-2 and TRBJ1-4; perhaps TRBD1 as D (6 bases). From germline, CDR1 is SGHTA and CDR2 FQGNSA. V was trimmed by 4 bases and J by 0 bases, leaving 15 bases between them. This CDR3 is 17 amino acids long. The CDR3: CASSSKTGLATNEKLFF. CDR3 coding DNA: TGTGCCAGCAGCTCTAAAACAGGGCTTGCAACTAATGAAAAACTGTTTTTT.

The rearrangement uses TRBV4-1 and TRBJ1-1; TRBD1 aligns across 8 bases. The V gene's germline CDR1 is MGHRA and CDR2 YSYEKL. The junction had 4 bases not matched to a gene; V was cut back by 4 bases and J by 6 bases. The CDR3 has 13 residues. In nucleotides, the CDR3 is TGCGCCAGCAGCCGCTCACAGGGGGCTGAAGCTTTCTTT. It codes for CASSRSQGAEAFF.

V gene TRBV7-2 combines with J gene TRBJ2-7, with 7 bases lining up with TRBD1. The CDR3 length is 15 residues. CDR1 SGHTA and CDR2 FQGNSA come from the germline V gene. V lost 5 bases to trimming and J lost 0 bases; unmatched junction nucleotides: 7. As DNA, the CDR3 is TGTGCCAGCAGCCCTACAGGGGTTCCCTCCTACGAGCAGTACTTC. Protein product: CASSPTGVPSYEQYF.

This clone was detected once. The sample contains more than one DNA sequence encoding this CDR3. The rearrangement links TRBV7-2 to TRBJ1-2, with 8 nucleotides matching TRBD1. The CDR3 is 13 residues long. V lost 2 bases, J lost 7 bases, and 3 bases stayed unmatched. In germline, CDR1 is SGHTA, CDR2 FQGNSA. The CDR3 sequence: CASSLQGARGYTF. As DNA, the CDR3 is TGTGCCAGCAGCTTACAGGGGGCGCGTGGCTACACCTTC.

The chain employs TRBV19 and TRBJ2-7, with 7 bases that match TRBD1. J gave up 4 bases and V 4 bases, and 10 bases lay outside the gene matches. Per the germline V gene, CDR1 is LNHDA and CDR2 is SQIVND (reference sequence). This CDR3 region has 15 residues. CDR3 sequence: CASSTLPGQKYEQYF. CDR3 coding DNA: TGTGCCAGTAGTACCCTACCGGGACAGAAATACGAGCAGTACTTC.